This entry lists 2 T cell receptor beta chains sequenced from one sample in a study of blood T cell repertoires in COVID-19. The table came from immunoSEQ multiplex PCR; TCRdb's copy has only in-frame clones and leaves some out. Found here are under 200,000 clones, about 87% of them singletons; the top ten hold under 30%. Sample: peripheral blood. The receptors here all came from a man in his 60s with acute or convalescent COVID-19.

V gene TRBV2 combines with J gene TRBJ1-2, with TRBD1 matching over 7 bases. CDR3 size: 15 residues. Germline lookup yields CDR1 SNHLY and CDR2 FYNNEI. Trimming took 6 bases from V and 1 from J; bases not matched to a gene: 8. CDR3 nucleotide sequence: TGTGCCAGCAGAAACGATGGACAGGTTAACTATGGCTACACCTTC. This sequence encodes CASRNDGQVNYGYTF.

Here the CDR3 reads CASSLGTSGVKTETQYF. CDR3 nucleotides: TGCGCCAGCAGCTTGGGGACTAGCGGGGTGAAGACAGAGACCCAGTACTTC. The V call is TRBV5-1, the J call TRBJ2-5; 12 bases match TRBD2. Germline assignment: CDR1 SGHRS and CDR2 YFSETQ. Losses at the gene ends were 0 bases for V and 4 bases for J; bases not matched to a gene: 7. The CDR3 has 17 residues.